One and the same sample provided the 25 T cell receptor beta chains below, sequenced in a study of T-cell reconstitution after alpha-beta-depleted transplantation in children. Preparation of the TCRbeta library involved a method that used unique molecular identifiers. TCRdb processed the PCR reads anew with MiXCR; each CDR3 protein has one entry. The repertoire holds approximately 500,000 distinct CDR3 sequences, with about 11% as singletons. The sequences come from PBMCs, collected before TCRalphabeta/CD19-depleted stem cell transplant. The source of these receptors is a child aged 2 to 15 with inherited bone marrow failure, due to receive a stem cell transplant.

The CDR3 here is CASSKTGAPTGELFF. The CDR3, as DNA: TGTGCCAGCTCAAAGACAGGGGCGCCCACCGGGGAGCTGTTTTTT. J is TRBJ2-2 and V is TRBV18, with 8 nucleotides matching TRBD1. Germline values: CDR1 KGHSH, CDR2 LQKENI. Unmatched junction bases numbered 6, after V lost 5 bases and J lost 4 bases. This CDR3 has 15 amino acids.

This clonotype turned up a few times. The rearrangement joins TRBV20-1 to TRBJ2-7; 10 bases fit TRBD2. Germline-derived CDR1 and CDR2 are DFQATT and SNEGSKA (reference sequence). This CDR3 contains 14 residues. V dropped 6 bases and J dropped 3; count of bases not matched to a gene: 8. The CDR3 nucleotides read TGCAGTGCCACCGGACTAGCGGAGGGCTACGAGCAGTACTTC. It translates to CSATGLAEGYEQYF.

This clonotype was seen ten or more times. J is TRBJ2-5 and V is TRBV7-6; D possibly uses TRBD1 or TRBD2 (5 bases each). The CDR3 has 13 residues. V dropped 5 bases and J dropped 5 bases, with 12 bases sitting between them. The V gene's germline CDR1 is SGHVS and CDR2 FNYEAQ. The CDR3 sequence: CASSAFEGETQYF. CDR3 nucleotide sequence: TGTGCCAGCAGCGCCTTTGAGGGGGAGACCCAGTACTTC.

Ten or more counts support this clonotype. CDR3 amino acids: CASSVQTSSYLTDTQYF. CDR3 coding DNA: TGTGCCAGCAGCGTCCAGACTAGCTCCTATCTTACAGATACGCAGTATTTT. The chain joins TRBV7-2 to TRBJ2-3; 7 bases are a match to TRBD2. J lost 3 bases, V lost 5 bases, and 14 bases had no gene match. The germline CDR1 and CDR2 sequences are SGHTA and FQGNSA. The CDR3 has 17 residues.

This clonotype was recorded at least ten times. V is TRBV20-1 and J is TRBJ2-5, with a weak D call TRBD1 (6 bases). The V gene lost 7 bases and the J gene lost 1 base, with 13 bases spanning the gap. Per germline, CDR1 DFQATT and CDR2 SNEGSKA (reference sequence). The CDR3 runs 13 residues. The CDR3 here is CSGSRGSQETQYF. CDR3 sequence (DNA): TGCAGTGGTAGCAGGGGTTCCCAAGAGACCCAGTACTTC.

Details on this clonotype: A read error may produce the germline difference seen at one junction end. V gene TRBV29-1 combines with J gene TRBJ2-5, with 7 bases identical to TRBD2. Germline V CDR1 and CDR2: SQVTM, ANQGSEA. The CDR3 covers 12 residues. DNA of the CDR3: TGCAGCGTCGGGGGACTACAAGAGACCCATTACTTC. Translating it yields CSVGGLQETHYF.

As regards this clonotype: This may be a read error, as it is one base from a much larger clone. In nucleotides, the CDR3 is TGTGCCAGCAGCTTAGCGGCTCAGGTCAATCAGCCCCAGCATTTT. Amino acids: CASSLAAQVNQPQHF. V usage is TRBV7-2 and J usage is TRBJ1-5; D is unclear. V lost 0 bases and J lost 3, with 9 bases in between. Germline values: CDR1 SGHTA, CDR2 FQGNSA. CDR3 size: 15 residues. Full variable domain (remainder filled in from reference TRBV7-2 and TRBJ1-5): GAGVSQSPSNKVTEKGKDVELRCDPISGHTALYWYRQSLGQGLEFLIYFQGNSAPDKSGLPSDRFSAERTGGSVSTLTIQRTQQEDSAVYLCASSLAAQVNQPQHFGDGTRLSIL.

This clonotype was recorded at least ten times. The chain has TRBV5-1 and TRBJ2-7, with TRBD2 matching 7 bases. The CDR3 sequence is 16 residues long. CDR1 SGHRS and CDR2 YFSETQ come from the germline V gene. The junction had 12 bases not matched to a gene; V was cut back by 3 bases and J by 3 bases. The CDR3 nucleotides read TGCGCCAGCAGCTCCGCTATAACCGGGACTATCTACGAGCAGTACTTC. This translates into CASSSAITGTIYEQYF.

This clonotype was counted many times. The rearrangement links TRBV20-1 to TRBJ2-2; perhaps TRBD2 as D (5 bases). The CDR3 extends over 14 amino acids. Deletions cut 6 bases from V and 7 bases from J, with 18 bases between. Germline values: CDR1 DFQATT, CDR2 SNEGSKA (reference sequence). The CDR3 nucleotides read TGCAGTGCGATAACTAGTTGGGTGGGCGGGGAGCTGTTTTTT. Translating it yields CSAITSWVGGELFF.

This clonotype was detected ten times or more. V is TRBV4-2 and J is TRBJ2-5; 12 nucleotides align to TRBD2. V shed 4 bases, J shed 3 bases, and the junction held 12 bases outside the gene matches. Germline V gene lookup returns CDR1 LGHNA and CDR2 YNFKEQ. This CDR3 is built from 18 residues. The CDR3 loop is CASSRRLAGEGGEETQYF. The CDR3 DNA is TGTGCCAGCAGCCGGCGACTAGCGGGAGAAGGGGGAGAAGAGACCCAGTACTTC.

This clonotype has at least ten counts. This chain joins TRBV12-3 or TRBV12-4 and TRBJ2-5, with D perhaps TRBD2 (5 bases). The CDR3 contains 15 residues. The V end lost 6 bases, the J end lost 2 bases, and 16 bases lay between the germline ends. The CDR3 region has the DNA TGTGCCAGCAGCCGGACCAGAGGGATACAAGAGACCCAGTACTTC. This codes for CASSRTRGIQETQYF.

This clonotype was seen ten or more times. The chain joins TRBV20-1 to TRBJ1-1; the D gene is possibly TRBD1 (6 bases). The CDR3 covers 12 residues. CDR1 is DFQATT and CDR2 is SNEGSKA in the germline V gene (reference sequence). CDR3 region: CRTQGIFTEAFF. CDR3 sequence (DNA): TGCAGGACACAGGGTATATTCACTGAAGCTTTCTTT.

The chain combines TRBV5-1 with TRBJ2-5; 8 positions agree with TRBD1. The CDR3 has 14 amino acids. CDR1 is SGHRS and CDR2 is YFSETQ in the germline V gene. The V and J ends lost 2 bases and 5 bases, in that order; junction bases with no gene match: 5. CDR3: CASSLDRGWETQYF. The CDR3 region has the DNA TGCGCCAGCAGCTTAGACAGGGGTTGGGAGACCCAGTACTTC.

This clonotype came up many times. This chain connects TRBV21-1 to TRBJ1-5. TRBV21-1 is a known pseudogene. The length of the CDR3 is 14 residues. This chain's CDR3 is CASSKVRSNQPQHF. CDR3 DNA sequence: TGTGCCAGCAGCAAAGTCAGGTCCAATCAGCCCCAGCATTTT.

Concerning this clonotype: Possible read error: a much larger clone is one base away. The J gene is TRBJ2-7, the V gene TRBV5-1; D is undetermined. Germline lookup yields CDR1 SGHRS and CDR2 YFSETQ. Trimming took off 0 bases at V and 3 bases at J, with 10 bases between the two ends. This CDR3 has 14 amino acids. In DNA, the CDR3 is TGCGCCAGCAGCTTGGAAGCGTCGGGCTACGAGCAGTACTTC. Residues: CASSLEASGYEQYF. The variable domain in full, completed from reference TRBV5-1 and TRBJ2-7, reads KAGVTQTPRYLIKTRGQQVTLSCSPISGHRSVSWYQQTPGQGLQFLFEYFSETQRNKGNFPGRFSGRQFSNSRSEMNVSTLELGDSALYLCASSLEASGYEQYFGPGTRLTVT.

This clonotype was observed at least ten times. The rearrangement links TRBV29-1 to TRBJ1-2, with D perhaps matching TRBD1 (5 bases). With 4 bases removed from V and 0 bases from J, the gap between germline ends came to 9 bases. Germline CDR1 is SQVTM and CDR2 is ANQGSEA. This CDR3 is 13 amino acids long. CDR3 sequence reads: CSVGQGTNYGYTF. In DNA, the CDR3 is TGCAGCGTTGGGCAGGGTACTAACTATGGCTACACCTTC.

This chain connects TRBV4-3 to TRBJ1-2, with 8 bases matching TRBD1. This CDR3 contains 17 residues. J was trimmed by 3 bases and V by 2 bases; bases with no gene match: 11. Germline CDR1 reads LGHNA; CDR2 reads YSLEER. In DNA, the CDR3 is TGCGCCAGCAGCCAACCCACGACAGGGGAGGACTACTATGGCTACACCTTC. It codes for CASSQPTTGEDYYGYTF.

This clonotype has at least ten counts. The J gene is TRBJ1-2, the V gene TRBV19, with D perhaps TRBD1 (6 bases). V gave up 0 bases and J gave up 3 bases, with 17 bases separating them. The CDR3 is made up of 17 amino acids. Germline V gene sequence: CDR1 LNHDA, CDR2 SQIVND (reference sequence). The CDR3 loop reads CASSIEGQGSMDYGYTF. The DNA for the CDR3 is TGTGCCAGTAGTATAGAGGGGCAGGGGAGTATGGACTATGGCTACACCTTC.

The chain joins TRBV12-3 or TRBV12-4 to TRBJ2-5; TRBD1 is a possible D gene (6 bases). V was pared by 5 bases and J by 2 bases, with 21 bases between. The CDR3 consists of 17 residues. The CDR3 coding sequence is TGTGCCAGCAGTCTTATTACAGGGTCTCCGCCTCAAGAGACCCAGTACTTC. This gives the protein CASSLITGSPPQETQYF.

Comments on this clonotype: A clone one base away is much larger, so this may be a read error. This chain joins TRBV5-1 and TRBJ2-7, with 8 positions matching TRBD2. CDR3 length: 15 residues. CDR1 and CDR2 (germline): SGHRS, YFSETQ. The chain's CDR3 is CASSLEAGEAYDQYF. The CDR3 nucleotides are TGCGCCAGCAGCTTGGAAGCGGGAGAGGCGTACGACCAGTACTTC.

This clonotype was recorded at least ten times. The rearrangement links TRBV12-3 or TRBV12-4 to TRBJ2-5; D is unresolved. Trimming took 6 bases from V and 3 from J, leaving 20 bases between them. CDR3 length: 16 amino acids. The CDR3: CASSPGRMGWEETQYF. CDR3 sequence (DNA): TGTGCCAGCAGCCCAGGCCGAATGGGGTGGGAAGAGACCCAGTACTTC.

A remark on this clonotype: A much larger clonotype is one base distant, so this may be a read error. This chain connects TRBV27 to TRBJ1-2; D unclear. CDR3 length equals 17 residues. Trimming took off 3 bases at V and 1 base at J, with 18 bases between the two ends. Per germline, CDR1 MNHEY and CDR2 SMNVEV (reference sequence). The DNA for the CDR3 is TGTGCCAGCAGTTTCTCTGTACAGCCGGCAATTAACTATGGCTACACCTTC. This sequence encodes CASSFSVQPAINYGYTF.

This clonotype was counted at least ten times. The chain employs TRBV6-1 and TRBJ2-7, with D maybe TRBD1 (5 bases). Germline V gene sequence: CDR1 MNHNS, CDR2 SASEGT. This CDR3 region has 14 residues. V dropped 3 bases and J dropped 3 bases, with 12 bases sitting between them. The CDR3 loop is CASSEAPQGYEQYF. The CDR3 region has the DNA TGTGCCAGCAGTGAGGCCCCCCAGGGCTACGAGCAGTACTTC.

The chain joins TRBV4-2 to TRBJ2-1, with 8 positions matching TRBD1. The length of the CDR3 is 23 residues. The V and J ends lost 3 bases and 4 bases, in that order; junction bases with no gene match: 29. CDR1 and CDR2 from the germline V gene are LGHNA and YNFKEQ. The CDR3 reads CASSHYSPPSDRAFLLGYNEQFF. CDR3 nucleotides: TGTGCCAGCAGCCATTATAGCCCTCCCTCGGACAGGGCTTTTTTACTTGGGTACAATGAGCAGTTCTTC.

J is TRBJ2-1 and V is TRBV13, with TRBD2 matching 13 bases. The length of the CDR3 is 15 residues. V gave up 4 bases and J gave up 6 bases; unmatched junction bases: 3. CDR1 and CDR2 from the germline V gene are PRHDT and FYEKMQ (reference sequence). CDR3 bases: TGTGCCAGCAGCTGGACTAGCGGGAGAGTCAATGAGCAGTTCTTC. Protein product: CASSWTSGRVNEQFF. Complete variable domain (other parts from reference TRBV13 and TRBJ2-1): AAGVIQSPRHLIKEKRETATLKCYPIPRHDTVYWYQQGPGQDPQFLISFYEKMQSDKGSIPDRFSAQQFSDYHSELNMSSLELGDSALYFCASSWTSGRVNEQFFGPGTRLTVL.